This entry is about one T cell receptor beta chain. The sample belongs to a study of blood T cell repertoires in COVID-19. Original processing notes: Amplification with reference gene primers provided the estimates of nucleated cell counts. Clones were read by immunoSEQ multiplex PCR, and TCRdb kept only the in-frame ones, dropping some. That table furnishes V, J and clone size, whereas the DNA furnished D and trimming. The sample contains about 150,000 clones, roughly three quarters of which appear only once. V was trimmed by 5 bases and J by 0 bases, leaving 15 bases between them. Per germline, CDR1 SGHNT and CDR2 YYREEE (reference sequence). CDR3 length: 16 amino acids. Clinical histories supplied by participants themselves formed the basis of cohort assignment.

V is TRBV5-4 and J is TRBJ1-3, with D possibly matching TRBD1 (5 bases). Input material: PBMCs or T cells enriched from blood (not recorded which). The receptor was isolated from a woman aged 45 to 65 who had recovered from COVID-19. This chain's CDR3 is CASSDPGIRSGNTIYF. In DNA form, the CDR3 reads TGTGCCAGCAGTGATCCAGGGATTCGCTCTGGAAACACCATATATTTT.